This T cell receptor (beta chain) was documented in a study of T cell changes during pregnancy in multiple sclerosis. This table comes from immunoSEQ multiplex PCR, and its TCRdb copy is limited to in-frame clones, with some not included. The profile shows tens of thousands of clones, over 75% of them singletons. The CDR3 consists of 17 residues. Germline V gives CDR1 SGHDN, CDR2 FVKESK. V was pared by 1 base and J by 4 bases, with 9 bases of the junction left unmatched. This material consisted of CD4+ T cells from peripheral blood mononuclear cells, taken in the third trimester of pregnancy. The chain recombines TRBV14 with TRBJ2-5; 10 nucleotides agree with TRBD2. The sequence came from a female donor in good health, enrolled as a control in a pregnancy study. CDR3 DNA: TGTGCCAGCAGCCAAGGACTAGCGGGTATACGCACAGAGACCCAGTACTTC. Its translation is CASSQGLAGIRTETQYF.